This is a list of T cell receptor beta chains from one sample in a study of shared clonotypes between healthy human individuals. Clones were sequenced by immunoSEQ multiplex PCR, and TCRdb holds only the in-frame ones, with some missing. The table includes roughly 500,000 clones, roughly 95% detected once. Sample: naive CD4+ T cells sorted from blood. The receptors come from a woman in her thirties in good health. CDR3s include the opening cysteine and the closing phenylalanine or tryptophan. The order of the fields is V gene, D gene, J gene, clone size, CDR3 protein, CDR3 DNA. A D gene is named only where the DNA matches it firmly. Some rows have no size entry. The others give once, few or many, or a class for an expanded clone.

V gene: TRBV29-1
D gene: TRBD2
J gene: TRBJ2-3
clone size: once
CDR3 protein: CSVDLGLAGDTQYF
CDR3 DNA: TGCAGCGTTGACCTAGGACTAGCGGGAGATACGCAGTATTTT

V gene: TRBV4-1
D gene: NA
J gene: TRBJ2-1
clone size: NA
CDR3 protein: CASSPRGDQLGSQFF
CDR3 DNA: TGCGCCAGCAGCCCGAGGGGGGACCAGTTGGGGTCTCAGTTCTTC

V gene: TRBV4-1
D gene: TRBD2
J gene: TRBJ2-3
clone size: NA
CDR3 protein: CASSQDGTSSTDTQYF
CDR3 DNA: TGCGCCAGCAGCCAAGATGGGACTAGTAGCACAGATACGCAGTATTTT

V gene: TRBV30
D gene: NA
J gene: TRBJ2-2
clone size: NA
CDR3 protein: CAWKPYSVAGELFF
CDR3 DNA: TGTGCCTGGAAACCATATTCGGTTGCCGGGGAGCTGTTTTTT

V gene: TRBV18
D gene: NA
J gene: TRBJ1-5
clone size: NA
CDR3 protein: CASSPDRVNQPQHF
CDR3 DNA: TGTGCCAGCTCACCAGACCGCGTCAATCAGCCCCAGCATTTT

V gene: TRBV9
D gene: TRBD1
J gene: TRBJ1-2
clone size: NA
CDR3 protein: CASKPTGGVYGYTF
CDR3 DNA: TGTGCCAGCAAACCAACAGGGGGCGTCTATGGCTACACCTTC

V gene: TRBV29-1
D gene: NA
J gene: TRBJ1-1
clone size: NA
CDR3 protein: CSGQIWGTEAFF
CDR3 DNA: TGCAGCGGACAGATCTGGGGCACTGAAGCTTTCTTT

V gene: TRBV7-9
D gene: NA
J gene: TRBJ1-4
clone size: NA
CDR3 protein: CASSLAHGAATNEKLFF
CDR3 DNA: TGTGCCAGCAGCTTAGCTCACGGGGCCGCAACTAATGAAAAACTGTTTTTT

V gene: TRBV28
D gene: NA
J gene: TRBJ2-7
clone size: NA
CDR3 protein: CASSRPSRDTYHEQYF
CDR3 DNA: TGTGCCAGCAGTCGTCCCAGCCGGGACACATACCACGAGCAGTACTTC

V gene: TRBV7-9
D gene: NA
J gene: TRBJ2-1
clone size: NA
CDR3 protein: CASSFPGKGPSNEQFF
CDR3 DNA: TGTGCCAGCAGCTTTCCTGGTAAAGGGCCCTCCAATGAGCAGTTCTTC

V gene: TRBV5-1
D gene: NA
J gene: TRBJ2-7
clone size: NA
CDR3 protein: CASRGTGVYEQYF
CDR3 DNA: TGCGCCAGCAGGGGGACCGGAGTCTACGAGCAGTACTTC

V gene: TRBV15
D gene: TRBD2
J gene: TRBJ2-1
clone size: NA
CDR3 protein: CATSRDKSGSGRSNEQFF
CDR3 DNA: TGTGCCACCAGCAGAGATAAAAGCGGAAGCGGGAGGAGTAATGAGCAGTTCTTC

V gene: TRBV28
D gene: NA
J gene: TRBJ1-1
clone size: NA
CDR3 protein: CASSPLWVTEAFF
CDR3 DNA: TGTGCCAGCAGTCCCCTGTGGGTAACTGAAGCTTTCTTT

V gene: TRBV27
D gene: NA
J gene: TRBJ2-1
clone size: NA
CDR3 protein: CASSSGYSYNEQFF
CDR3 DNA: TGTGCCAGCAGCAGCGGCTACTCCTACAATGAGCAGTTCTTC

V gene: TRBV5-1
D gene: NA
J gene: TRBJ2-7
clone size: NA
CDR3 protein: CASTGSYEQYF
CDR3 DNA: TGCGCCAGCACCGGGAGCTACGAGCAGTACTTC

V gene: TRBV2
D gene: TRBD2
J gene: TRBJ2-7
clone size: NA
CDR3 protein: CASRQGLAEAYEQYF
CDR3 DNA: TGTGCCAGCAGGCAGGGACTAGCGGAGGCCTACGAGCAGTACTTC

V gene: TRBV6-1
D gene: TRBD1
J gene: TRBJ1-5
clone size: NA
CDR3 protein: CASSEALFGQGGQPQHF
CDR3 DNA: TGTGCCAGCAGTGAAGCGCTTTTCGGGCAGGGGGGTCAGCCCCAGCATTTT

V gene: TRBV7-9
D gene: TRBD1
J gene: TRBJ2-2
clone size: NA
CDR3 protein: CASSVNRGPDTGELFF
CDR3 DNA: TGTGCCAGCAGCGTTAACAGGGGGCCGGACACCGGGGAGCTGTTTTTT

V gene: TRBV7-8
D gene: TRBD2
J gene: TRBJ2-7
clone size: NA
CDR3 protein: CASSRLAQTYEQYF
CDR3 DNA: TGTGCCAGCAGCAGACTAGCACAGACCTACGAGCAGTACTTC

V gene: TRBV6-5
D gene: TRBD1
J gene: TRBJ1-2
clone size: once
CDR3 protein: CASSLTGGLYGYTF
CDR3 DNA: TGTGCCAGCAGTTTAACAGGGGGTCTCTATGGCTACACCTTC

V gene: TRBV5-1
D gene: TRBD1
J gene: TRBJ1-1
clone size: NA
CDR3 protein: CASSLLTGGDTEAFF
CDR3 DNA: TGCGCCAGCAGTCTACTTACAGGGGGGGACACTGAAGCTTTCTTT

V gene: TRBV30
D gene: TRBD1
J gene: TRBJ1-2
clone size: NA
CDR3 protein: CAWIRTGIYGYTF
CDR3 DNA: TGTGCCTGGATCCGGACAGGTATCTATGGCTACACCTTC

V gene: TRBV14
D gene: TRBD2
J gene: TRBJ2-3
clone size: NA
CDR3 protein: CASRPTLAGGPDTQYF
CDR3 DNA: TGTGCCAGCAGACCCACCCTAGCGGGAGGGCCCGATACGCAGTATTTT

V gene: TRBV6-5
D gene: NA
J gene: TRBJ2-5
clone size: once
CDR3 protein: CASSSLRTAYQETQYF
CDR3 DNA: TGTGCCAGCAGTTCCCTCCGGACGGCGTACCAAGAGACCCAGTACTTC

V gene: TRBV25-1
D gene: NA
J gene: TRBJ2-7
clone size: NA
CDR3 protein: CASSESHGGREQYF
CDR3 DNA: TGTGCCAGCAGTGAATCGCACGGCGGGCGCGAGCAGTACTTC

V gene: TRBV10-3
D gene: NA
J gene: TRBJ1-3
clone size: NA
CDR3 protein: CAISAQEGGNTIYF
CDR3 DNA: TGTGCCATCAGTGCTCAGGAAGGAGGAAACACCATATATTTT

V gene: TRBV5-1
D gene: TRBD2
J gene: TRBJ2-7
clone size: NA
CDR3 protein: CASSLASGSYEQYF
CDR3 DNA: TGCGCCAGCAGCTTGGCAAGCGGGAGTTACGAGCAGTACTTC

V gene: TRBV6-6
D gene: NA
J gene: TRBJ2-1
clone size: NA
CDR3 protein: CASSLQYNEQFF
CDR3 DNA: TGTGCCAGCAGCCTACAGTACAATGAGCAGTTCTTC

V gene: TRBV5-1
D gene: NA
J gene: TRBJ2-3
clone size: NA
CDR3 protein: CASSLGGDFGGTDTQYF
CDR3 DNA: TGCGCCAGCAGCTTGGGCGGGGATTTTGGGGGCACAGATACGCAGTATTTT

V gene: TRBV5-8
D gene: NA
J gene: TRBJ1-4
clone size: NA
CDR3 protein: CASSFVPGEGEKLFF
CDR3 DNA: TGTGCCAGCAGCTTCGTCCCAGGGGAAGGTGAAAAACTGTTTTTT

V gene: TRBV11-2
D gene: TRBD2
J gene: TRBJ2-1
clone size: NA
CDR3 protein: CASSSFGLAGYNEQFF
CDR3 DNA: TGTGCCAGCAGCTCATTCGGGCTAGCGGGCTACAATGAGCAGTTCTTC

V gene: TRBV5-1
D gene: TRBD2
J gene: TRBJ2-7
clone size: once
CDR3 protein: CASTRGDRAYEQYF
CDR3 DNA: TGCGCCAGCACCCGGGGGGACCGAGCCTACGAGCAGTACTTC

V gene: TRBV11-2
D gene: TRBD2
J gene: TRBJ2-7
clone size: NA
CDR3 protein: CASSFSASGIIYEQYF
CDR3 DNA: TGTGCCAGCAGCTTTTCTGCTAGCGGGATAATCTACGAGCAGTACTTC

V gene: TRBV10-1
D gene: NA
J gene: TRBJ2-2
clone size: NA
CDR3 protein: CASKRDTGELFF
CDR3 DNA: TGCGCCAGCAAGCGAGACACCGGGGAGCTGTTTTTT

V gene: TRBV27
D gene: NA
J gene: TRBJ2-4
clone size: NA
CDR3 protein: CASSPHPGAIAKNIQYF
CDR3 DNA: TGTGCCAGCAGTCCACACCCGGGAGCAATAGCCAAAAACATTCAGTACTTC

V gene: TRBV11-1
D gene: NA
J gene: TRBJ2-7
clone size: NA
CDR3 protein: CASSLESMSSYEQYF
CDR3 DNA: TGTGCCAGCAGCTTAGAGTCGATGAGCTCCTACGAGCAGTACTTC

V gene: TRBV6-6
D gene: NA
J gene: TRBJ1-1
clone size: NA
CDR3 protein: CASSYWGEAFF
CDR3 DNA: TGTGCCAGCAGTTACTGGGGTGAAGCTTTCTTT

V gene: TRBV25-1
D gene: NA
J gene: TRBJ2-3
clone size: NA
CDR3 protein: CASSEPPVPDTQYF
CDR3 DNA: TGTGCCAGCAGTGAACCCCCAGTCCCAGATACGCAGTATTTT

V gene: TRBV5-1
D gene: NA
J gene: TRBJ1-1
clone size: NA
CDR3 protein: CASSVDSNTEAFF
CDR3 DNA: TGCGCCAGCAGCGTGGACAGTAACACTGAAGCTTTCTTT

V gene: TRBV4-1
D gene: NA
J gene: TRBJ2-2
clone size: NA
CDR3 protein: CASSPQWGSGTGELFF
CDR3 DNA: TGCGCCAGCAGCCCCCAATGGGGTTCGGGCACCGGGGAGCTGTTTTTT

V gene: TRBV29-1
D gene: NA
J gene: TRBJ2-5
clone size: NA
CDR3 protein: CSGGGPETQYF
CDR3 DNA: TGCAGCGGTGGGGGGCCGGAGACCCAGTACTTC

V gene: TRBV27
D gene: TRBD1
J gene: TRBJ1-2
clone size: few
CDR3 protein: CASSGTGVTNYGYTF
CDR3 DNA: TGTGCCAGCAGCGGGACAGGGGTGACGAACTATGGCTACACCTTC